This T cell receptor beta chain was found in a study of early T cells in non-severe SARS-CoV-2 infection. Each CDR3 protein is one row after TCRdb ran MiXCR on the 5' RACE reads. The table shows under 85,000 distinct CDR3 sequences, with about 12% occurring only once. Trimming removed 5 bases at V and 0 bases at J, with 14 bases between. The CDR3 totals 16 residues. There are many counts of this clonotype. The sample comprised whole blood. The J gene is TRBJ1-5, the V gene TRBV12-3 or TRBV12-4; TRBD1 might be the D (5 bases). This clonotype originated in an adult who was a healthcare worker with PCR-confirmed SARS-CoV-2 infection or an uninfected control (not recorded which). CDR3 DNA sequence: TGTGCCAGCAGTCCTTCTGGGACGTTTAGCAATCAGCCCCAGCATTTT. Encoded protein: CASSPSGTFSNQPQHF.